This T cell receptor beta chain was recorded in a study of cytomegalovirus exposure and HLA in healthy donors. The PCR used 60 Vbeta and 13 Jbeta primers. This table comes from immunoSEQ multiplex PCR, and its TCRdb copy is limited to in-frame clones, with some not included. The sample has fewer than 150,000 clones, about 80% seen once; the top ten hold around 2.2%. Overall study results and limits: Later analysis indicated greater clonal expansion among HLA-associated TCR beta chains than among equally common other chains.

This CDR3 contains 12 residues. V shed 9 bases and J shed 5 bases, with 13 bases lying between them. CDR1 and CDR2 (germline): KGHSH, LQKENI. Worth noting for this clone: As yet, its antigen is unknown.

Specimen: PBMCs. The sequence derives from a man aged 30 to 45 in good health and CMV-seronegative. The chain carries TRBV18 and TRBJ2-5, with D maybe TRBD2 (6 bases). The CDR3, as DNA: TGTGCCAGTTCCGTAGGGAGGGAGACCCAGTACTTC. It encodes CASSVGRETQYF.